This paragraph covers one T cell receptor (beta chain) sequence. This sample stems from a study of B cell selection in AIRE deficiency. The CDR3 sequence is 15 residues long. V lost 1 base and J lost 2, with 9 bases in between. Germline CDR1 SGHNT, CDR2 YYREEE (reference sequence). CD4+CD127+ cells were sorted as the conventional CD4 T cells. TCRdb's copy holds only in-frame clones and misses some; the assay was immunoSEQ multiplex PCR. The profile covers fewer than 30,000 clones, with roughly 95% appearing a single time and around 0.22% taken by the ten largest. The specimen was CD4+CD127+ conventional T cells sorted from PBMCs. This TCR derives from a human donor in good health. The gene calls are TRBV5-4 and TRBJ2-2; no firm D call. Written as DNA, the CDR3 is TGTGCCAGCAGCTTGAAGCGCGGAAACACCGGGGAGCTGTTTTTT. Encoded protein: CASSLKRGNTGELFF. The full variable domain, with the rest looked up from reference TRBV5-4 and TRBJ2-2, is ETGVTQSPTHLIKTRGQQVTLRCSSQSGHNTVSWYQQALGQGPQFIFQYYREEENGRGNFPPRFSGLQFPNYSSELNVNALELDDSALYLCASSLKRGNTGELFFGEGSRLTVL.